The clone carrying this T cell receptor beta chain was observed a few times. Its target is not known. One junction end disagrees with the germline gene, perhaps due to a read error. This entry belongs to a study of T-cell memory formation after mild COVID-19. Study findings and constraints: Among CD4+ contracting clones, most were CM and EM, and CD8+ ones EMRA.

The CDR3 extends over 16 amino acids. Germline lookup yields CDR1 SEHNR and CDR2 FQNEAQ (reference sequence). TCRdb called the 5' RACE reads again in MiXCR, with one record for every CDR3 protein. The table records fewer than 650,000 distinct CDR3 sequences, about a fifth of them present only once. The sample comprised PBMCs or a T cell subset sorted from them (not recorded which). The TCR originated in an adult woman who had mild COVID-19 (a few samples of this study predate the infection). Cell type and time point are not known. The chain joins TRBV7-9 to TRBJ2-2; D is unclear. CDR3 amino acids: CASRLAGTGNTGELFF. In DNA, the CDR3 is TGTGCCAGCAGATTAGCCGGCACGGGGAACACCGGGGAGCTGTTTTTT.